This TCR beta chain stems from a study of CD8 T cells in ankylosing spondylitis. Germline lookup yields CDR1 LNHNV and CDR2 YYDKDF (reference sequence). The CDR3 covers 17 residues. The V segment lost 1 base and the J segment 3 bases; nucleotides outside the gene matches: 9. With molecular barcodes, quantitative 5'-RACE was used to make the TCR beta libraries. Each CDR3 protein is one row after TCRdb ran MiXCR on the 5' RACE reads. The sample has 80,000 to 90,000 distinct CDR3 sequences; about 27% are singletons. About this clonotype: Antigen specificity is unknown.

Findings and limits, study-wide: The disease-linked clones had a CD8+ phenotype and low blood frequencies. Significant enrichment of disease-linked clones was reported in matched ankylosing spondylitis synovial fluid.

This chain uses TRBV15 with TRBJ2-7; TRBD1 matches 10 bases. This sequence originates from a male donor with ankylosing spondylitis or in good health (not recorded which). Sequenced input: blood, either unsorted or a sorted T cell fraction (not recorded which). This chain's CDR3 is CATSRGVYGQGGYEQYF. The CDR3 DNA sequence: TGTGCCACCAGCAGAGGCGTTTATGGACAGGGGGGCTACGAGCAGTACTTC. Drawing the rest from reference TRBV15 and TRBJ2-7, the complete variable domain is DAMVIQNPRYQVTQFGKPVTLSCSQTLNHNVMYWYQQKSSQAPKLLFHYYDKDFNNEADTPDNFQSRRPNTSFCFLDIRSPGLGDTAMYLCATSRGVYGQGGYEQYFGPGTRLTVT.